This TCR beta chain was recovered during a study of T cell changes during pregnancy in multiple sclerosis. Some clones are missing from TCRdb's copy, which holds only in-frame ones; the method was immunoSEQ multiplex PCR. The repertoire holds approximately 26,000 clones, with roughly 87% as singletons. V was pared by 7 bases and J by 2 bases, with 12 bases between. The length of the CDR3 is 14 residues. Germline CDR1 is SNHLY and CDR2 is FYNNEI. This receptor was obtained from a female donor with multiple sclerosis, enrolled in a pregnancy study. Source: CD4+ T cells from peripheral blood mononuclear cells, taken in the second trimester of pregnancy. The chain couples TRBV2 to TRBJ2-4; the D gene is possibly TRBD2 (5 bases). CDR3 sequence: CASTGSRTKNIQYF. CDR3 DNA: TGTGCCAGCACGGGAAGTCGAACCAAAAACATTCAGTACTTC.